What follows are 2 T cell receptor beta chains derived from one specimen sequenced in a study of CD8+ T cells in alopecia areata. Treatment given: oral pan-JAK inhibitor, 5-10 mg twice daily. As the sequencing template, cDNA was produced by extracting RNA and reverse transcribing it. The table came from immunoSEQ multiplex PCR; TCRdb's copy has only in-frame clones and leaves some out. The repertoire includes about 280,000 clones, more than 45% of them detected once, and under 2% sits in the top ten. Sample: CD4+ T cells sorted from blood, taken at week 24, from a patient treated with tofacitinib. The receptors were sampled from a human donor with alopecia areata.

V gene TRBV7-8 combines with J gene TRBJ1-5; D is perhaps TRBD1 (5 bases). Germline CDR1 is SGHVS and CDR2 is FQNEAQ. This CDR3 contains 16 residues. V was cut by 0 bases and J by 7 bases, with 16 bases left in between. The CDR3 region has the DNA TGTGCCAGCAGCTTAGCGACAGTTTCCCGGGAACAGCCCCAGCATTTT. Translating gives CASSLATVSREQPQHF.

The rearrangement joins TRBV28 to TRBJ1-2; D is possibly TRBD1 (6 bases). The ends were cut back, 4 bases at V and 2 bases at J, with 14 bases in the middle. The CDR3 contains 15 residues. Germline-derived CDR1 and CDR2 are MDHEN and SYDVKM. CDR3 sequence: CASSSHDRLNYGYTF. The CDR3, as DNA: TGTGCCAGCAGTTCCCATGACAGGCTGAACTATGGCTACACCTTC.